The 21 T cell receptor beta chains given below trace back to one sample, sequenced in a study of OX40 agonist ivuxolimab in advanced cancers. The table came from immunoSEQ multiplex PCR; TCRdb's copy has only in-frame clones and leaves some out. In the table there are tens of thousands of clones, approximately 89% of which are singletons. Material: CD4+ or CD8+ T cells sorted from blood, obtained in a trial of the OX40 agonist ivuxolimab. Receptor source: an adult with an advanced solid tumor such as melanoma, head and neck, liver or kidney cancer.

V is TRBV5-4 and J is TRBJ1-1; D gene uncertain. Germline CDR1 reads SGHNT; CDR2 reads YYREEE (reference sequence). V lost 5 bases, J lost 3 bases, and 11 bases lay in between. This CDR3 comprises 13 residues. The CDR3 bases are TGTGCCAGCAGGTTGAAAGCGGACACTGAAGCTTTCTTT. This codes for CASRLKADTEAFF.

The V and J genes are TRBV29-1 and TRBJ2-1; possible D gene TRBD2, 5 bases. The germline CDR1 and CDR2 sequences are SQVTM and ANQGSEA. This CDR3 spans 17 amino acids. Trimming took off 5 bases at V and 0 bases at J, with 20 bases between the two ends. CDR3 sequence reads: CSVRGRRPRSSYNEQFF. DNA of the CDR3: TGCAGCGTTCGCGGGCGTAGACCAAGGAGCTCCTACAATGAGCAGTTCTTC.

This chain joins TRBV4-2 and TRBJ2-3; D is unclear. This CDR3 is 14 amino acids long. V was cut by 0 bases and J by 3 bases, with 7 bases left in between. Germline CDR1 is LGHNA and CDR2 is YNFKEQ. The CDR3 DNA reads TGTGCCAGCAGCCAAGAAGGAGCGACAGATACGCAGTATTTT. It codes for CASSQEGATDTQYF.

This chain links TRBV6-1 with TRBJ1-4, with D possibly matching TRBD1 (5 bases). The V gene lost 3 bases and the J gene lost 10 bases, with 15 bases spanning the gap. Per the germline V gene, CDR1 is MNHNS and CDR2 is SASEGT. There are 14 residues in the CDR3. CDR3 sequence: CASSERGGGVKLFF. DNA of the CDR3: TGTGCCAGCAGTGAGAGGGGCGGGGGTGTAAAACTGTTTTTT.

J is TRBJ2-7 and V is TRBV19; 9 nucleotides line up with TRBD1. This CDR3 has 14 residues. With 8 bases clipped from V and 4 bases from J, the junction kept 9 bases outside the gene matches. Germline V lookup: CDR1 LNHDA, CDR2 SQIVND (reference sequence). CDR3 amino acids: CASARTGENYEQYF. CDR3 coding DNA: TGTGCCAGTGCTCGGACAGGGGAAAATTACGAGCAGTACTTC. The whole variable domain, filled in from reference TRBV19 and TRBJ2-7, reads DGGITQSPKYLFRKEGQNVTLSCEQNLNHDAMYWYRQDPGQGLRLIYYSQIVNDFQKGDIAEGYSVSREKKESFPLTVTSAQKNPTAFYLCASARTGENYEQYFGPGTRLTVT.

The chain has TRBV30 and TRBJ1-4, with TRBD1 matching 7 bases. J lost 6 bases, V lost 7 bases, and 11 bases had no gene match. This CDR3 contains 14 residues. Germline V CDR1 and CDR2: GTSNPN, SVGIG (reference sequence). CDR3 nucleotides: TGTGCCTTGGAGACAGGGCGTGGGGATGAAAAACTGTTTTTT. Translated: CALETGRGDEKLFF.

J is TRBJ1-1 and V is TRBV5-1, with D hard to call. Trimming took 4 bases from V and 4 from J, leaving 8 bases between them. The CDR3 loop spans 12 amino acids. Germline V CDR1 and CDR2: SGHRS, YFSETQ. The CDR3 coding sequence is TGCGCCAGCAGCCCACCGGGCACTGAAGCTTTCTTT. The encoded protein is CASSPPGTEAFF. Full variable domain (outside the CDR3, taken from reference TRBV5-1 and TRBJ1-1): KAGVTQTPRYLIKTRGQQVTLSCSPISGHRSVSWYQQTPGQGLQFLFEYFSETQRNKGNFPGRFSGRQFSNSRSEMNVSTLELGDSALYLCASSPPGTEAFFGQGTRLTVV.

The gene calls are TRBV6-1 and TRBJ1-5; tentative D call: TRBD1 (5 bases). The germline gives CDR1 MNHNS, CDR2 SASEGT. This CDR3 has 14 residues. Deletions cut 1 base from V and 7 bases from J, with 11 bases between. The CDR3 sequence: CASSEVPGTQPQHF. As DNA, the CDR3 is TGTGCCAGCAGTGAAGTTCCCGGGACGCAGCCCCAGCATTTT.

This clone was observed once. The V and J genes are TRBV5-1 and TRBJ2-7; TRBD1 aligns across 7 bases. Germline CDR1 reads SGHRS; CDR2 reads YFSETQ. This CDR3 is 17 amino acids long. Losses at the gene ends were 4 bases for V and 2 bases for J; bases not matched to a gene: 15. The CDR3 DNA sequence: TGCGCCAGCAGCGACCGACCCCAAGGGACAGTTACCTACGAGCAGTACTTC. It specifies CASSDRPQGTVTYEQYF.

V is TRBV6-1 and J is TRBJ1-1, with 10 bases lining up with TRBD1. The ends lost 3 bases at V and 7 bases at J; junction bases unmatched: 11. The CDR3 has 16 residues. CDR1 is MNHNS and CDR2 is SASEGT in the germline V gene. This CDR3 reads CASSERTGGPFGEAFF. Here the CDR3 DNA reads TGTGCCAGCAGTGAGAGGACAGGGGGACCTTTTGGTGAAGCTTTCTTT.

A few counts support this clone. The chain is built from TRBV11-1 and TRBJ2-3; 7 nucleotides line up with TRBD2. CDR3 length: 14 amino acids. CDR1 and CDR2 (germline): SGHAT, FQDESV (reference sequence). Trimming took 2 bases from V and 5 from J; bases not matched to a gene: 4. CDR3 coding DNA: TGTGCCAGCAGCTTACGGCGGGAGATAGATACGCAGTATTTT. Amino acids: CASSLRREIDTQYF.

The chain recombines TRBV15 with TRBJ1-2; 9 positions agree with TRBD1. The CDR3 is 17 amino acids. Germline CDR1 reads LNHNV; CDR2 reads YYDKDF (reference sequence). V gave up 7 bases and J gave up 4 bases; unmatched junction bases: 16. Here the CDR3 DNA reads TGTGCCACCAAGACGGGACAGGGTAAGTCTCCTTTCTATGGCTACACCTTC. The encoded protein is CATKTGQGKSPFYGYTF.

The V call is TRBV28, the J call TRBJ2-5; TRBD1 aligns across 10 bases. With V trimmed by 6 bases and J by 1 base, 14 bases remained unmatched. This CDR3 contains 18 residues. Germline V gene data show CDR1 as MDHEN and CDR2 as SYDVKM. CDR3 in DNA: TGTGCCAGCAGAGACCATAAAGGGACAGGGGCCTTCCAAGAGACCCAGTACTTC. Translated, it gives CASRDHKGTGAFQETQYF.

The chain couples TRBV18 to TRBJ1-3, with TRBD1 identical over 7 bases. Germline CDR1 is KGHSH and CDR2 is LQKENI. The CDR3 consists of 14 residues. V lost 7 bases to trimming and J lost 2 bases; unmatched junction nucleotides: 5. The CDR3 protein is CASWTGVPGNTIYF. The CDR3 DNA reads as TGTGCCAGCTGGACAGGAGTCCCTGGAAACACCATATATTTT.

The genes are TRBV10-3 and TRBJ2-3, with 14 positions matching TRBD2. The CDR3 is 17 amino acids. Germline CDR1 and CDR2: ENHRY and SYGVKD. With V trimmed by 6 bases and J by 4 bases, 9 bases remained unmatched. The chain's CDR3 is CAIRRLAGGIQPDTQYF. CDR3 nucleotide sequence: TGTGCCATCAGAAGACTAGCGGGAGGGATACAGCCAGATACGCAGTATTTT.

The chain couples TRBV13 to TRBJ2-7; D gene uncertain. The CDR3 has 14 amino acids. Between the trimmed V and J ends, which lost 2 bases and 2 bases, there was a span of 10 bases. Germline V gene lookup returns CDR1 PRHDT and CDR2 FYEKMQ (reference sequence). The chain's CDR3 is CASSLYALTYEQYF. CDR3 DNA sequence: TGTGCCAGCAGCTTATACGCACTCACCTACGAGCAGTACTTC.

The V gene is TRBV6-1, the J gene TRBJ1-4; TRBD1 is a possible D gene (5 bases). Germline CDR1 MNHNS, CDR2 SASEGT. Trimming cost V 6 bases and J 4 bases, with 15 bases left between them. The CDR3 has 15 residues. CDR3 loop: CASRMETGGNEKLFF. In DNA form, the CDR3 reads TGTGCCAGCAGAATGGAGACGGGGGGTAATGAAAAACTGTTTTTT.

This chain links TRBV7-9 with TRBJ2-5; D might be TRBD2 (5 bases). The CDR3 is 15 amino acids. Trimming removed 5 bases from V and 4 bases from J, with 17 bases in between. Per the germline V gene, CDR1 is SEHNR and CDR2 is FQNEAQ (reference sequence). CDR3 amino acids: CASSLGGRARETQYF. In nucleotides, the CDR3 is TGTGCCAGCAGCCTAGGTGGGCGGGCACGAGAGACCCAGTACTTC.

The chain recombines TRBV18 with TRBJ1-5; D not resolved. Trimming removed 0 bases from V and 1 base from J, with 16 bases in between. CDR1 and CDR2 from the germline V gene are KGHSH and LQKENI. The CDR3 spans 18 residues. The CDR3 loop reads CASSPPSLDLGSNQPQHF. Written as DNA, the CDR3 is TGTGCCAGCTCACCACCGAGCTTGGACTTAGGGAGCAATCAGCCCCAGCATTTT.

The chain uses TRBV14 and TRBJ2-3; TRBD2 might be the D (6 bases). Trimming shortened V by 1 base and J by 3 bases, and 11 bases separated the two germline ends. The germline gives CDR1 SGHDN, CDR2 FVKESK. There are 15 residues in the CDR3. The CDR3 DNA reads TGTGCCAGCAGCCAAGTGGCGGGAAGTACAGATACGCAGTATTTT. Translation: CASSQVAGSTDTQYF.

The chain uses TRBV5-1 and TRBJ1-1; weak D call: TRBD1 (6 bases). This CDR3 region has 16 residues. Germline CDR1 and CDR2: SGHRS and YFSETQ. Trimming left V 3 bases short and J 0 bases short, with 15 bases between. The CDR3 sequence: CASSSRTVLLNTEAFF. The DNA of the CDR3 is TGCGCCAGCAGCTCGCGGACAGTCTTGCTGAACACTGAAGCTTTCTTT.